These 26 T cell receptor beta chains were sequenced from one sample in a study of radiotherapy plus CTLA-4 blockade in lung cancer. The repertoire was sequenced with immunoSEQ multiplex PCR; TCRdb's copy has only in-frame clones and lacks some. The table lists roughly 93,000 clones, roughly 80% of them singletons. The sequenced sample was peripheral blood, obtained from a patient treated with radiotherapy plus ipilimumab. Receptors originate from a human donor with non-small cell lung cancer who had a partial response to radiotherapy plus ipilimumab.

The CDR3 loop reads CASRRGTDTQYF. The CDR3 DNA reads TGTGCCAGCAGGCGCGGGACAGATACGCAGTATTTT. The V and J genes are TRBV2 and TRBJ2-3, with D perhaps matching TRBD2 (5 bases). The CDR3 contains 12 residues. The V and J ends lost 6 bases and 3 bases respectively, with 7 bases between them. Germline V CDR1 and CDR2: SNHLY, FYNNEI.

The rearrangement uses TRBV7-6 and TRBJ2-3; no firm D call. CDR3 size: 13 residues. Germline V gives CDR1 SGHVS, CDR2 FNYEAQ. V lost 5 bases and J 3 bases, leaving 9 bases between the germline ends. The CDR3 nucleotides are TGTGCCAGCAGCCGCACTCTTACAGATACGCAGTATTTT. This encodes CASSRTLTDTQYF.

The CDR3 is CASSLGGRAFETQYF. The CDR3 DNA reads as TGTGCCAGCAGCTTGGGGGGGAGGGCCTTTGAGACCCAGTACTTC. The chain links TRBV11-3 to TRBJ2-5; 7 bases fit TRBD2. The CDR3 is 15 amino acids. V lost 3 bases, J lost 5 bases, and 9 bases stayed unmatched. Germline CDR1 is SGHNT and CDR2 is YENEEA.

The chain links TRBV29-1 to TRBJ1-1; D gene ambiguous. Germline values: CDR1 SQVTM, CDR2 ANQGSEA. V lost 4 bases and J 1 base, leaving 10 bases between the germline ends. The CDR3 contains 13 residues. CDR3 sequence (DNA): TGCAGCGTTGTTATTACGGGGAACACTGAAGCTTTCTTT. This translates into CSVVITGNTEAFF.

This rearrangement joins TRBV6-6 to TRBJ2-3, with 13 bases aligning to TRBD2. The length of the CDR3 is 16 residues. The germline gives CDR1 MNHNY, CDR2 SVGAGI (reference sequence). V lost 4 bases, J lost 4 bases, and 5 bases stayed unmatched. The CDR3 DNA reads TGTGCCAGCAGTTCGGGACTAGCGGGGAACCCAGATACGCAGTATTTT. This codes for CASSSGLAGNPDTQYF.

J is TRBJ1-3 and V is TRBV7-2, with 7 bases matching TRBD1. The CDR3 is made up of 14 amino acids. The germline V gene has CDR1 SGHTA and CDR2 FQGNSA. The ends lost 4 bases at V and 4 bases at J; junction bases unmatched: 4. The CDR3 region is CASSSGTAGNTIYF. CDR3 nucleotides: TGTGCCAGCAGCTCCGGGACAGCCGGAAACACCATATATTTT. The whole variable domain, filled in from reference TRBV7-2 and TRBJ1-3, reads GAGVSQSPSNKVTEKGKDVELRCDPISGHTALYWYRQSLGQGLEFLIYFQGNSAPDKSGLPSDRFSAERTGGSVSTLTIQRTQQEDSAVYLCASSSGTAGNTIYFGEGSWLTVV.

This clone was recorded only once. The rearrangement uses TRBV11-2 and TRBJ2-7; D is unclear. Germline V gene lookup returns CDR1 SGHAT and CDR2 FQNNGV. The CDR3 consists of 11 residues. V lost 2 bases and J 7 bases, leaving 6 bases between the germline ends. In DNA, the CDR3 is TGTGCCAGCAGCTTAAACTTTGAGCAGTACTTC. Its translation is CASSLNFEQYF.

This chain uses TRBV2 with TRBJ2-1, with D perhaps matching TRBD2 (5 bases). This CDR3 has 15 residues. Trimming took 7 bases from V and 4 from J, leaving 17 bases between them. Germline V gene lookup returns CDR1 SNHLY and CDR2 FYNNEI. CDR3 DNA sequence: TGTGCCAGCACTCCAGGCCTTTCGGGGTACAATGAGCAGTTCTTC. Protein sequence: CASTPGLSGYNEQFF.

The CDR3 DNA follows: TGTGCCAGCAGCCAAGCCTGGAAAGGGGGCGCGATACCAGATACGCAGTATTTT. Translating it yields CASSQAWKGGAIPDTQYF. This chain connects TRBV4-2 to TRBJ2-3; 7 nucleotides line up with TRBD1. Germline CDR1 reads LGHNA; CDR2 reads YNFKEQ. Losses at the gene ends were 1 base for V and 4 bases for J; bases not matched to a gene: 14. The CDR3 runs 18 residues.

V is TRBV5-4 and J is TRBJ2-1, with 7 positions matching TRBD2. Germline V gene data show CDR1 as SGHNT and CDR2 as YYREEE (reference sequence). V shed 0 bases, J shed 10 bases, and the junction held 13 bases outside the gene matches. This CDR3 has 16 amino acids. This chain's CDR3 is CASSLASGGRRQEQFF. CDR3 sequence (DNA): TGTGCCAGCAGCTTGGCCTCAGGCGGGAGAAGGCAAGAGCAGTTCTTC.

The gene calls are TRBV7-9 and TRBJ2-7, with 8 nucleotides matching TRBD1. The CDR3 length is 15 residues. Per germline, CDR1 SEHNR and CDR2 FQNEAQ (reference sequence). Losses at the gene ends were 5 bases for V and 4 bases for J; bases not matched to a gene: 10. CDR3 in DNA: TGTGCCAGCAGCATGACAGGGGAGGTGATATACGAGCAGTACTTC. Translated: CASSMTGEVIYEQYF.

This clone came up a few times. V and J are TRBV30 and TRBJ2-1; 10 bases match TRBD2. The CDR3 consists of 13 residues. The J segment lost 8 bases and the V segment lost 2 bases, leaving 3 bases of the junction unmatched. The germline V gene encodes CDR1 GTSNPN and CDR2 SVGIG (reference sequence). The CDR3 DNA sequence: TGTGCCTGGAGTCGGACTAGCGGTCATGAGCAGTTCTTC. Protein product: CAWSRTSGHEQFF.

The chain has TRBV25-1 and TRBJ2-5, with 7 nucleotides matching TRBD2. CDR3 size: 14 residues. Losses at the gene ends were 4 bases for V and 7 bases for J; bases not matched to a gene: 9. CDR1 is MGHDK and CDR2 is SYGVNS in the germline V gene. CDR3 bases: TGTGCCAGCAGTGCGGAGGGAGGGCGGAGGACCCAGTACTTC. Its protein is CASSAEGGRRTQYF.

The rearrangement links TRBV28 to TRBJ1-1; tentatively, D is TRBD1 (6 bases). Germline V gene sequence: CDR1 MDHEN, CDR2 SYDVKM. There are 14 residues in the CDR3. V lost 6 bases, J lost 5 bases, and 16 bases lay in between. For the CDR3, the DNA is TGTGCCAGCAGCCCCCGGGACATGACGACTGAAGCTTTCTTT. Amino acid sequence: CASSPRDMTTEAFF.

The genes are TRBV19 and TRBJ2-7; 7 nucleotides align to TRBD2. V lost 2 bases to trimming and J lost 4 bases; unmatched junction nucleotides: 5. Germline V gene data show CDR1 as LNHDA and CDR2 as SQIVND (reference sequence). The CDR3 has 14 amino acids. In DNA form, the CDR3 reads TGTGCCAGTAGTATAACGCTGGGACTATACGAGCAGTACTTC. Translating gives CASSITLGLYEQYF.

The CDR3 region is CASSARAGSNQPQHF. The CDR3 region has the DNA TGTGCCAGCAGCGCGAGGGCAGGTAGCAATCAGCCCCAGCATTTT. The chain has TRBV11-2 and TRBJ1-5; no reliable D call. The germline CDR1 and CDR2 sequences are SGHAT and FQNNGV. Trimming pared 5 bases from V and 0 bases from J, leaving 11 bases between. The length of the CDR3 is 15 residues.

This clone was seen only a few times. Other DNA sequences from this sample encode an identical CDR3 as well. The chain employs TRBV2 and TRBJ1-1; 7 bases fit TRBD1. CDR1 SNHLY and CDR2 FYNNEI come from the germline V gene. The CDR3 loop spans 13 amino acids. Unmatched junction bases numbered 2, after V lost 6 bases and J lost 1 base. CDR3 region: CASSRQGNTEAFF. The CDR3 region has the DNA TGTGCCAGCAGCCGACAGGGGAACACTGAAGCTTTCTTT.

The chain is built from TRBV28 and TRBJ1-4; 8 nucleotides match TRBD1. Germline CDR1 and CDR2: MDHEN and SYDVKM. The CDR3 has 14 amino acids. Unmatched junction bases numbered 4, after V lost 3 bases and J lost 7 bases. CDR3 in amino acids: CASSFLQGGEKLFF. The CDR3 DNA follows: TGTGCCAGCAGTTTTTTACAGGGGGGTGAAAAACTGTTTTTT.

The V and J genes are TRBV14 and TRBJ2-1; maybe TRBD2 (5 bases). Trimming removed 4 bases from V and 3 bases from J, with 7 bases in between. This CDR3 is 13 amino acids long. Per the germline V gene, CDR1 is SGHDN and CDR2 is FVKESK. The chain's CDR3 is CASSPRDYNEQFF. The CDR3 DNA reads TGTGCCAGCAGCCCCCGGGACTACAATGAGCAGTTCTTC.

The V call is TRBV4-1, the J call TRBJ2-2; possibly TRBD2 for D (5 bases). The CDR3 covers 16 residues. Germline V gene data show CDR1 as MGHRA and CDR2 as YSYEKL. The ends were cut back, 2 bases at V and 6 bases at J, with 16 bases in the middle. CDR3 nucleotides: TGCGCCAGCAGCCAATCCTCATCGGGGTCTTCCGGGGAGCTGTTTTTT. Its protein product is CASSQSSSGSSGELFF.

The V call is TRBV30, the J call TRBJ2-5; possibly TRBD1 for D (6 bases). The CDR3 runs to 13 residues. Trimming cost V 6 bases and J 5 bases, with 16 bases left between them. The germline gives CDR1 GTSNPN, CDR2 SVGIG (reference sequence). The CDR3 here is CACVQGRRETQYF. The CDR3 nucleotides are TGTGCCTGCGTACAGGGAAGACGGGAGACCCAGTACTTC.

The chain employs TRBV9 and TRBJ2-5, with 9 bases matching TRBD2. CDR1 is SGDLS, CDR2 YYNGEE, per germline. Trimming at V came to 6 bases and at J to 1 base, leaving 10 bases not matched to a gene. CDR3 length: 16 amino acids. CDR3 nucleotides: TGTGCCAGCAACCAGGCGGGGACTAGCAGCCAAGAGACCCAGTACTTC. Amino acid sequence: CASNQAGTSSQETQYF. Full variable domain (outside the CDR3, taken from reference TRBV9 and TRBJ2-5): DSGVTQTPKHLITATGQRVTLRCSPRSGDLSVYWYQQSLDQGLQFLIQYYNGEERAKGNILERFSAQQFPDLHSELNLSSLELGDSALYFCASNQAGTSSQETQYFGPGTRLLVL.

The V and J genes are TRBV18 and TRBJ1-1; D is undetermined. The CDR3 extends over 11 amino acids. Germline lookup yields CDR1 KGHSH and CDR2 LQKENI. Trimming cost V 3 bases and J 8 bases, with 7 bases left between them. The CDR3 sequence is CASSPLLEAFF. DNA of the CDR3: TGTGCCAGCTCACCTTTACTGGAAGCTTTCTTT.

As for this clone: At the DNA level, this CDR3 is encoded by other sequences in the same sample as well. The chain uses TRBV28 and TRBJ1-1; no clear D gene. V was pared by 2 bases and J by 2 bases, with 3 bases between. CDR1 and CDR2 from the germline V gene are MDHEN and SYDVKM. There are 12 residues in the CDR3. The CDR3 spells CASSLLNTEAFF. The CDR3 DNA reads as TGTGCCAGCAGTTTACTAAACACTGAAGCTTTCTTT.

The chain joins TRBV11-2 to TRBJ2-7, with D maybe TRBD2 (5 bases). V was cut by 0 bases and J by 7 bases, with 13 bases left in between. This CDR3 spans 14 amino acids. Germline V CDR1 and CDR2: SGHAT, FQNNGV. As DNA, the CDR3 is TGTGCCAGCAGCTTAGATTATGAGGGTTGGGAGCAGTACTTC. Its protein product is CASSLDYEGWEQYF.

The chain carries TRBV5-4 and TRBJ1-1; 9 bases match TRBD1. Germline CDR1 SGHNT, CDR2 YYREEE (reference sequence). The CDR3 has 15 amino acids. With 4 bases clipped from V and 5 bases from J, the junction kept 9 bases outside the gene matches. The CDR3 spells CASSAGTGGWTEAFF. For the CDR3, the DNA is TGTGCCAGCAGCGCCGGAACAGGGGGCTGGACTGAAGCTTTCTTT.